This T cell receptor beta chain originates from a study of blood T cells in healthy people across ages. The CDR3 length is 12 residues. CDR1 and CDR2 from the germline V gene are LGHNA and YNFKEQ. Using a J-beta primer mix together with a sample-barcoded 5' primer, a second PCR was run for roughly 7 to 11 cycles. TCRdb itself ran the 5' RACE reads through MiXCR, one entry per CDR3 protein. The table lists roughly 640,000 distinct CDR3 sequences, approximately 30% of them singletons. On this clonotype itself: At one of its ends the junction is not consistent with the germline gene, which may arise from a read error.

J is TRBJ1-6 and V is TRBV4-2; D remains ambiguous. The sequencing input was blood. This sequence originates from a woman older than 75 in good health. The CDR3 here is CACSAGSSPLHF. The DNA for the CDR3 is TGTGCCTGCAGTGCCGGAAGTTCACCCCTCCACTTT.